This TCR beta chain was observed in a study of T cell repertoires in cytomegalovirus infection. TCRdb reprocessed the reads with MiXCR, giving one entry per CDR3 protein. The sample lists fewer than 1,000,000 distinct CDR3 sequences, around 30% seen once, with over 11% in the top ten. There are 15 residues in the CDR3. Germline V gives CDR1 SEHNR, CDR2 FQNEAQ (reference sequence). Trimming took off 2 bases at V and 3 bases at J, with 11 bases between the two ends. General study findings and limits: Carriers of CMV and the relevant HLA type were discriminated by public TCR beta frequency. What dominated the ex vivo response were HLA-C-restricted CMV-specific TCR beta clonotypes.

This clonotype was seen more than once but under ten times. Its antigen remains unidentified. This sample comprised cultured CD8+ T cells from PBMCs, obtained from culture after CMV antigen stimulation. This sequence joins TRBV7-9 and TRBJ1-5, with D possibly being TRBD1 (5 bases). The TCR originated in a human donor in good health (CMV status not recorded). Some clones in this sample may be carry-over from other donors' samples. CDR3 coding DNA: TGTGCCAGCAGCTTATCCGGGGCCTTCAATCAGCCCCAGCATTTT. The encoded protein is CASSLSGAFNQPQHF.